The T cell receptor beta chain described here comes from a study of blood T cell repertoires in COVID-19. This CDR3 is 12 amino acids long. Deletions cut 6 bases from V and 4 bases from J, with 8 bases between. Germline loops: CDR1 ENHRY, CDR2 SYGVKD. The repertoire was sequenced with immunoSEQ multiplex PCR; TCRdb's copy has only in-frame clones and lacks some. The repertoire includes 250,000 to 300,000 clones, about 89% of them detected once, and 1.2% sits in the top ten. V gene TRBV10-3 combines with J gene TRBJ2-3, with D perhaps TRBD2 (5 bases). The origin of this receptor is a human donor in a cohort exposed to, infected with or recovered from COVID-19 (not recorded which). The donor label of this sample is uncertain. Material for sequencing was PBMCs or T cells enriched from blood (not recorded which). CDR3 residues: CAIRGSADTQYF. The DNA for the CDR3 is TGTGCCATCAGGGGGAGCGCAGATACGCAGTATTTT.